This passage covers 18 T cell receptor beta chains from one sample sequenced in a study of T cells after yellow fever vaccination. TCRdb called the 5' RACE reads again in MiXCR, with one record for every CDR3 protein. The sample lists about 400,000 distinct CDR3 sequences; about 6% were seen once. Sequenced here: PBMCs, sampled 5 days after the yellow fever booster vaccination. The receptors stem from a man aged 25-45 years who received the YFV17D yellow fever vaccine.

Ten or more counts support this clonotype. The J gene is TRBJ1-1, the V gene TRBV29-1; the match to TRBD1 covers 9 bases. The J segment lost 7 bases and the V segment lost 4 bases, leaving 10 bases of the junction unmatched. Germline V CDR1 and CDR2: SQVTM, ANQGSEA. This CDR3 is 14 amino acids long. The CDR3, as DNA: TGCAGCGTTGGGACCGGGACAGGGCTTGGTGAAGCTTTCTTT. Encoded protein: CSVGTGTGLGEAFF.

This clonotype was counted a few times. This chain joins TRBV27 and TRBJ2-3, with TRBD2 matching 12 bases. CDR1 and CDR2 from the germline V gene are MNHEY and SMNVEV (reference sequence). Trimming at V came to 5 bases and at J to 3 bases, leaving 3 bases not matched to a gene. The CDR3 loop spans 15 amino acids. CDR3 DNA: TGTGCCAGCAGTGCTGGGACTAGCGGGACAGATACGCAGTATTTT. This encodes CASSAGTSGTDTQYF.

This clonotype appeared many times. V and J are TRBV2 and TRBJ2-2, with 10 bases that match TRBD1. V lost 8 bases to trimming and J lost 4 bases; unmatched junction nucleotides: 7. Germline V gene sequence: CDR1 SNHLY, CDR2 FYNNEI. The CDR3 loop spans 15 amino acids. Here the CDR3 reads CASVRDRGVTGELFF. The CDR3 DNA sequence: TGTGCCAGCGTCCGGGACAGGGGAGTCACCGGGGAGCTGTTTTTT. Supplemented by reference TRBV2 and TRBJ2-2, the full variable domain reads EPEVTQTPSHQVTQMGQEVILRCVPISNHLYFYWYRQILGQKVEFLVSFYNNEISEKSEIFDDQFSVERPDGSNFTLKIRSTKLEDSAMYFCASVRDRGVTGELFFGEGSRLTVL.

The V gene is TRBV30, the J gene TRBJ1-2; no clear D gene. Germline CDR1 and CDR2: GTSNPN and SVGIG (reference sequence). CDR3 length: 12 residues. V gave up 1 base and J gave up 8 bases, with 11 bases separating them. CDR3 sequence: CAWSGEGSGYTF. The CDR3 DNA sequence: TGTGCCTGGAGTGGGGAAGGGAGCGGCTACACCTTC.

J is TRBJ2-5 and V is TRBV23-1; 9 bases agree with TRBD1. Being an ORF, TRBV23-1 has a function that is uncertain. This CDR3 region has 15 residues. The trim removed 4 bases at V and 2 bases at J, leaving 5 bases unmatched. The CDR3 DNA follows: TGCGCCAGCAGTCGGTGGGACAGGGCACAAGAGACCCAGTACTTC. Translating gives CASSRWDRAQETQYF.

This clonotype came up a few times. The rearrangement joins TRBV4-3 to TRBJ2-7, with 10 bases fitting TRBD2. V lost 0 bases, J lost 4 bases, and 3 bases stayed unmatched. Germline loops: CDR1 LGHNA, CDR2 YSLEER. This CDR3 contains 15 residues. The CDR3 sequence: CASSQDPAGGYEQYF. The CDR3 DNA is TGCGCCAGCAGCCAAGACCCAGCGGGAGGGTACGAGCAGTACTTC.

V usage is TRBV11-2 and J usage is TRBJ2-3; TRBD1 matches at 9 bases. This CDR3 has 15 residues. V shed 3 bases, J shed 2 bases, and the junction held 3 bases outside the gene matches. Germline CDR1 is SGHAT and CDR2 is FQNNGV. The CDR3 here is CASSFDRGFTDTQYF. CDR3 in DNA: TGTGCCAGCAGCTTCGACAGGGGGTTCACAGATACGCAGTATTTT.

This clonotype was recorded at least ten times. This sequence joins TRBV3-1 and TRBJ2-7; D assignment may be TRBD1 or TRBD2 (5 bases each). CDR1 is LGHDT and CDR2 is YNNKEL in the germline V gene (reference sequence). With 8 bases removed from V and 3 bases from J, the gap between germline ends came to 11 bases. The CDR3 has 12 amino acids. The CDR3 region is CASAMGVYEQYF. The CDR3 DNA follows: TGTGCCAGCGCGATGGGGGTCTACGAGCAGTACTTC.

This clonotype was counted at least ten times. This chain uses TRBV7-2 with TRBJ2-3; a possible D gene is TRBD1 (5 bases). V shed 0 bases and J shed 1 base, with 8 bases lying between them. CDR3 length equals 15 residues. Germline V gene lookup returns CDR1 SGHTA and CDR2 FQGNSA. The DNA of the CDR3 is TGTGCCAGCAGCTTAGCAGGGGCGGGCACAGATACGCAGTATTTT. Protein sequence: CASSLAGAGTDTQYF.

The chain is built from TRBV6-2 or TRBV6-3 and TRBJ2-3; 13 positions match TRBD2. The CDR3 has 15 amino acids. CDR1 and CDR2 from the germline V gene are MNHEY and SVGEGT. Trimming cost V 6 bases and J 8 bases; bases outside gene matches: 8. DNA for the CDR3: TGTGCCAGCAGGACTCCCGGGACTAGCGGGATTACGCAGTATTTT. This gives the protein CASRTPGTSGITQYF.

This clonotype was observed a few times. The V gene is TRBV6-4, the J gene TRBJ2-6; D is undetermined. V gave up 6 bases and J gave up 0 bases, with 24 bases separating them. This CDR3 spans 20 amino acids. Germline CDR1 reads MRHNA; CDR2 reads SNTAGT. The CDR3 sequence is CASRTPGRWVQHSGANVLTF. The CDR3 region has the DNA TGTGCCAGCAGGACACCAGGTCGCTGGGTACAACACTCTGGGGCCAACGTCCTGACTTTC.

This clonotype was seen a handful of times. The chain uses TRBV6-5 and TRBJ2-5; D is ambiguous. The germline V and J ends were trimmed by 6 bases and 4 bases, with 15 bases remaining between them. The CDR3 loop spans 14 amino acids. Germline values: CDR1 MNHEY, CDR2 SVGAGI. The CDR3 reads CASSHSNEIETQYF. In nucleotides, the CDR3 is TGTGCCAGCAGCCACTCAAATGAAATAGAGACCCAGTACTTC.

This clonotype was counted between two and nine times. The rearrangement uses TRBV4-3 and TRBJ2-3; TRBD1 might be the D (6 bases). V lost 4 bases to trimming and J lost 4 bases, with 12 bases between them. This CDR3 is built from 14 residues. The germline V gene has CDR1 LGHNA and CDR2 YSLEER. The CDR3 loop reads CASSLGATADTQYF. The DNA for the CDR3 is TGCGCCAGCAGCCTGGGGGCCACGGCAGATACGCAGTATTTT.

This clonotype occurred a few times. This rearrangement joins TRBV20-1 to TRBJ2-1, with D uncertain. This CDR3 region has 13 residues. V gave up 3 bases and J gave up 0 bases, with 6 bases separating them. Germline CDR1 and CDR2: DFQATT and SNEGSKA (reference sequence). CDR3 nucleotide sequence: TGCAGTGCTAGTTCATACTCCTACAATGAGCAGTTCTTC. This sequence encodes CSASSYSYNEQFF.

The CDR3 protein is CASSLGGVSSSYEQYF. The CDR3 DNA follows: TGCGCCAGCAGCTTGGGAGGGGTTTCGAGCTCCTACGAGCAGTACTTC. This chain joins TRBV5-1 and TRBJ2-7; D may correspond to TRBD1 or TRBD2 (5 bases each). Germline assignment: CDR1 SGHRS and CDR2 YFSETQ. Trimming removed 0 bases at V and 0 bases at J, with 13 bases between. The CDR3 spans 16 residues.

This clonotype showed up just a few times. This sequence joins TRBV23-1 and TRBJ2-5; 7 positions agree with TRBD2. TRBV23-1 is identified as an open reading frame with a role that is uncertain. J was trimmed by 7 bases and V by 2 bases; bases with no gene match: 22. The CDR3 runs to 19 residues. The CDR3 sequence: CASSQPLNRISGPPPTQYF. CDR3 sequence (DNA): TGCGCCAGCAGTCAACCCCTTAATAGGATTAGCGGGCCACCCCCGACCCAGTACTTC.

This clonotype has a count of ten or more. V and J are TRBV27 and TRBJ1-6; unclear D gene. Trimming shortened V by 7 bases and J by 0 bases, and 1 base separated the two germline ends. CDR3 length: 12 amino acids. Germline CDR1 and CDR2: MNHEY and SMNVEV (reference sequence). The CDR3 sequence is CASNSYNSPLHF. The CDR3 DNA follows: TGTGCCAGCAACTCCTATAATTCACCCCTCCACTTT.

The chain combines TRBV3-1 with TRBJ2-1; D remains unclear. The ends were cut back, 5 bases at V and 7 bases at J, with 9 bases in the middle. Germline V gene lookup returns CDR1 LGHDT and CDR2 YNNKEL (reference sequence). The CDR3 has 12 amino acids. CDR3 DNA sequence: TGTGCCAGCAGCAAGGTCCAGAATGAGCAGTTCTTC. Its protein product is CASSKVQNEQFF.